The 9 T cell receptor beta chains listed next were all sequenced from one sample in a study of blood T cells in healthy people across ages (dated by TCRdb to between 2015 and 2017). Library creation used 5' RACE. TCRdb shows the sequencer as Illumina HiSeq 2500. A second PCR of roughly 6 to 12 cycles was performed with a sample-barcoded 5' primer and a J-beta primer mix. Starting from the raw public reads, TCRdb applied fastp trimming at Q25, assembled clones with MiXCR and retained in-frame beta chains. Rows are combined by CDR3 protein, so each entry shows the most common genes and DNA. The sample profile shows 1,100,000 or so distinct CDR3 sequences; more than 35% of them were found once. 18% of the sample comes from the top ten. Sequencing was done on a sample of blood. The receptors originated from a woman aged 60 to 75 in good health.

This clonotype was picked up a small number of times. The chain couples TRBV6-2 or TRBV6-3 to TRBJ2-7; the match to TRBD1 covers 8 bases. This CDR3 has 16 residues. V lost 6 bases, J lost 0 bases, and 10 bases stayed unmatched. Germline V lookup: CDR1 MNHEY, CDR2 SVGEGT. CDR3 sequence reads: CASSHGQGLPSYEQYF. CDR3 DNA sequence: TGTGCCAGCAGCCACGGACAGGGTCTTCCCTCCTACGAGCAGTACTTC.

This clonotype has a count of ten or more. This chain uses TRBV5-1 with TRBJ2-1, with 7 bases that match TRBD2. Germline V CDR1 and CDR2: SGHRS, YFSETQ. The length of the CDR3 is 13 residues. V gave up 0 bases and J gave up 7 bases; unmatched junction bases: 1. Here the CDR3 reads CASSLGTSNEQFF. The CDR3 DNA sequence: TGCGCCAGCAGCTTGGGGACTAGTAATGAGCAGTTCTTC.

The chain has TRBV2 and TRBJ2-7; TRBD1 is a possible D gene (6 bases). Trimming pared 3 bases from V and 4 bases from J, leaving 13 bases between. CDR1 and CDR2 (germline): SNHLY, FYNNEI. The CDR3 extends over 14 amino acids. The CDR3 nucleotides are TGTGCCAGCAGTGAGAACAGGGTGGCGTACGAGCAGTACTTC. This gives the protein CASSENRVAYEQYF.

The V call is TRBV13, the J call TRBJ1-6; D possibly corresponds to TRBD1 (5 bases). The CDR3 is 14 amino acids. Trimming stripped 5 bases from V and 10 bases from J, with 15 bases between. Germline V gene data show CDR1 as PRHDT and CDR2 as FYEKMQ (reference sequence). CDR3 bases: TGTGCCAGCAGCCGGGACGTAGAGGAGTCACCCCTCCACTTT. Translation gives CASSRDVEESPLHF.

As to this clonotype: At one boundary the junction diverges from the germline segment, which might be a read error. The rearrangement uses TRBV28 and TRBJ1-5; D is possibly TRBD1 (5 bases). Germline V gene sequence: CDR1 MDHEN, CDR2 SYDVKM. The CDR3 consists of 16 residues. The CDR3 here is CASSPAGGSGNQPQHF. CDR3 nucleotide sequence: TGTGCCAGCAGTCCGGCCGGGGGAAGCGGCAATCAGCCTCAGCATTTT. The full variable domain, in which reference TRBV28 and TRBJ1-5 provide the parts outside the CDR3, is DVKVTQSSRYLVKRTGEKVFLECVQDMDHENMFWYRQDPGLGLRLIYFSYDVKMKEKGDIPEGYSVSREKKERFSLILESASTNQTSMYLCASSPAGGSGNQPQHFGDGTRLSIL.

A word on this clonotype: It may be a read error: a sequence one base away is much more abundant. The chain has TRBV29-1 and TRBJ2-7; weak D call: TRBD2 (7 bases). This CDR3 comprises 14 residues. Per germline, CDR1 SQVTM and CDR2 ANQGSEA. V was pared by 8 bases and J by 7 bases, with 24 bases between. The chain's CDR3 is CSSQGTIGYNEQYF. Written as DNA, the CDR3 is TGCAGCTCCCAGGGGACTATCGGATACAATGAGCAGTACTTC.

This clonotype was recorded a few times. The rearrangement joins TRBV5-1 to TRBJ2-3; tentatively, D is TRBD1 (5 bases). Germline V gene data show CDR1 as SGHRS and CDR2 as YFSETQ. Trimming took off 5 bases at V and 6 bases at J, with 13 bases between the two ends. The CDR3 sequence is 13 residues long. The CDR3 bases are TGCGCCAGCAGTATACAGGCTGGGGATACGCAGTATTTT. Translating it yields CASSIQAGDTQYF.

This rearrangement joins TRBV11-2 to TRBJ2-1, with 14 bases lining up with TRBD2. Germline values: CDR1 SGHAT, CDR2 FQNNGV. Trimming cost V 1 base and J 8 bases; bases outside gene matches: 10. The CDR3 has 18 amino acids. CDR3 nucleotide sequence: TGTGCCAGCAGCTTAGGGCGACTAGCGGGAGGGTATGAAGATGAGCAGTTCTTC. It encodes CASSLGRLAGGYEDEQFF.

The rearrangement links TRBV27 to TRBJ2-2; TRBD2 aligns across 12 bases. J gave up 6 bases and V 2 bases, and 4 bases lay outside the gene matches. The CDR3 runs to 16 residues. Germline V gene data show CDR1 as MNHEY and CDR2 as SMNVEV (reference sequence). The DNA of the CDR3 is TGTGCCAGCAGTTTACTCGGGACTAGCGGGCCCGGGGAGCTGTTTTTT. It specifies CASSLLGTSGPGELFF.